Listed below are T cell receptor beta chains from one sample, sequenced in a study of response to subunit inactivated influenza vaccine. Using its own MiXCR run on the RT-PCR reads, TCRdb lists one record per CDR3 protein. The table includes roughly 500,000 distinct CDR3 sequences, around 25% detected once. This specimen consisted of CD4+ T cells sorted from PBMCs, obtained 5 days after vaccination. These receptors were obtained from a man in his fifties or sixties who received an inactivated influenza vaccine. Both conserved end residues are part of each CDR3. Each record gives: J gene, V gene, CDR3 length, D gene, clone size, CDR3 protein, CDR3 DNA. A D gene is named only where the DNA matches it firmly. Size tells how often a clone was seen (once, few, many) or the class of an expanded clone, and some rows leave it out.

TRBJ2-3 TRBV24-1 15 NA NA CATSDSQVGTDTQYF TGTGCCACCAGTGATTCGCAGGTAGGCACAGATACGCAGTATTTT
TRBJ2-6 TRBV5-1 16 NA NA CASSGGAELGANVLTF TGCGCCAGTTCGGGGGGCGCCGAACTTGGGGCCAACGTCCTGACTTTC
TRBJ1-1 TRBV3-1 11 TRBD1 NA CASRDRGKAFF TGTGCCAGCAGGGACAGGGGGAAAGCTTTCTTT
TRBJ2-7 TRBV7-2 14 NA NA CASSLVGGDYEQYF TGTGCCAGCAGCTTAGTTGGGGGAGATTACGAGCAGTACTTC
TRBJ2-2 TRBV5-1 14 NA few CASSADGVTGELFF TGCGCCAGCAGCGCGGACGGGGTCACCGGGGAGCTGTTTTTT
TRBJ2-1 TRBV30 15 TRBD2 few CAWSVSRLAHNEQFF TGTGCCTGGAGTGTTTCAAGACTAGCCCACAATGAGCAGTTCTTC
TRBJ2-5 TRBV15 13 NA few CATSNNRQETQYF TGTGCCACCAGCAATAACAGGCAAGAGACCCAGTACTTC
TRBJ2-3 TRBV6-6 12 TRBD1 NA CASRTGADTQYF TGTGCCAGCCGGACAGGGGCAGATACGCAGTATTTT
TRBJ2-1 TRBV7-9 14 TRBD2 NA CASSLVGLLHEQFF TGTGCCAGCAGCTTAGTGGGACTATTACATGAGCAGTTCTTC
TRBJ2-1 TRBV24-1 15 TRBD2 once CATSERTSGSYEQFF TGTGCCACCAGTGAACGGACTAGCGGGAGTTATGAGCAGTTCTTC
TRBJ2-1 TRBV5-6 16 TRBD2 NA CASSLAREVWYNEQFF TGTGCCAGCAGCTTGGCCCGGGAGGTGTGGTACAATGAGCAGTTCTTC
TRBJ2-1 TRBV28 13 NA NA CASSLTSLGEQFF TGTGCCAGCAGTTTAACCTCTCTGGGTGAGCAGTTCTTC
TRBJ1-2 TRBV29-1 14 TRBD1 NA CSSGTGGARGGYTF TGCAGCTCCGGGACAGGGGGCGCAAGGGGTGGCTACACCTTC
TRBJ2-3 TRBV10-3 15 TRBD1 NA CAISEPTGNVDTQYF TGTGCCATCAGTGAGCCGACAGGGAATGTCGATACGCAGTATTTT
TRBJ1-2 TRBV20-1 15 NA NA CSARDLPGANYGYTF TGCAGTGCTAGAGATCTCCCGGGGGCTAACTATGGCTACACCTTC
TRBJ2-1 TRBV7-3 13 NA few CASSPNAAHEQFF TGTGCCAGCAGCCCCAACGCGGCGCATGAGCAGTTCTTC
TRBJ1-4 TRBV2 15 NA NA CASSESWVSSEKLFF TGTGCCAGCAGTGAAAGTTGGGTCTCCTCGGAAAAACTGTTTTTT
TRBJ1-5 TRBV12-3/TRBV12-4 14 NA NA CASAFRYSNQPQHF TGTGCCAGCGCCTTCAGATATAGCAATCAGCCCCAGCATTTT
TRBJ2-6 TRBV21-1 18 NA NA CASSPVRDRGSGANVLTF TGTGCCAGCAGCCCCGTCCGGGACAGGGGATCTGGGGCCAACGTCCTGACTTTC
TRBJ2-5 TRBV2 11 NA NA CASSVWETQYF TGTGCCAGCAGTGTTTGGGAGACCCAGTACTTC
TRBJ2-5 TRBV18 14 NA few CASSPGRVGETQYF TGTGCCAGCAGTCCCGGCAGGGTTGGGGAGACCCAGTACTTC
TRBJ2-7 TRBV5-1 16 TRBD2 few CASSLGGLAGVSEQYF TGCGCCAGCAGCTTGGGAGGACTAGCGGGAGTTTCCGAGCAGTACTTC